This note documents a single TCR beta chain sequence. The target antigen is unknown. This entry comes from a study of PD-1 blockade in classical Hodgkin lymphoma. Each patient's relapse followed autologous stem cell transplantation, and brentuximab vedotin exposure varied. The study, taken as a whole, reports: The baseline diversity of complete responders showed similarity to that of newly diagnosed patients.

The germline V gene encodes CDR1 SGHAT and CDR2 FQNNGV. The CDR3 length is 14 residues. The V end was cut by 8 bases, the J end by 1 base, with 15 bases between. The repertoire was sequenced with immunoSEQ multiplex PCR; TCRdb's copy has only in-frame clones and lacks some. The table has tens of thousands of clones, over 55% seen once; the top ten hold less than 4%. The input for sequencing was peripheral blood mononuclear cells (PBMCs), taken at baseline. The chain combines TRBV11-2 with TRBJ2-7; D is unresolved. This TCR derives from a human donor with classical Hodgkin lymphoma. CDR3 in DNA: TGTGCCAGCCGCGACGGTTTCGGATCCTACGAGCAGTACTTC. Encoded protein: CASRDGFGSYEQYF.